This T cell receptor (beta chain) originates from a study of blood T cell repertoires in COVID-19. The sample holds one count of this clone. The CDR3 contains 12 residues. Germline assignment: CDR1 KGHDR and CDR2 SFDVKD. The germline V and J ends were trimmed by 3 bases and 3 bases, with 5 bases remaining between them. TCRdb keeps only in-frame clones here, not all; method: immunoSEQ multiplex PCR. The sample lists about 210,000 clones, 80% occurring once. The specimen sequenced was peripheral blood. The gene calls are TRBV24-1 and TRBJ2-7, with D possibly matching TRBD1 (5 bases). The sequence came from a woman aged 70-85 years with acute or convalescent COVID-19. CDR3 amino acids: CATSDQGYEQYF. CDR3 nucleotides: TGTGCCACCAGTGATCAGGGCTACGAGCAGTACTTC.